The clone carrying this T cell receptor beta chain was found once. This entry comes from a study of blood T cell repertoires in COVID-19. Assay used: immunoSEQ multiplex PCR; TCRdb lists only in-frame clones, some missing. The table shows about 380,000 clones, with around 90% occurring only once. The CDR3 runs to 14 residues. Trimming cost V 7 bases and J 0 bases; bases outside gene matches: 4. Germline V lookup: CDR1 MNHEY, CDR2 SVGAGI. The TCR comes from a woman in her late teens or twenties who had recovered from COVID-19. Sequencing was performed on PBMCs or T cells enriched from blood (not recorded which). The chain couples TRBV6-5 to TRBJ2-5, with 8 positions matching TRBD2. CDR3 protein: CASIKRGHQETQYF. As DNA, the CDR3 is TGTGCCAGCATCAAGCGGGGGCACCAAGAGACCCAGTACTTC.